These 21 T cell receptor beta chains came from one sample sequenced in a study of CXCR3-negative and CXCR3-positive naive CD8 T cells. Preparation of TRB cDNA libraries relied on 5' RACE carrying UMI labels. From the 5' RACE reads, TCRdb lists one entry per CDR3 protein and no DNA. This listing includes 100,000 to 150,000 distinct CDR3 sequences. The material sequenced was naive CXCR3- CD8+ T cells from blood. Noted subset: CD45RO-CCR7+CD27+CD95- naive CD8+ T cells lacking CXCR3 (TNR3-). The source is a human donor in good health. Some clones in this sample may be carry-over from other donors' samples.

This chain links TRBV7-9 with TRBJ1-5; TCRdb's assignment of TRBD1 cannot be checked, as there is no DNA. The V gene's germline CDR1 is SEHNR and CDR2 FQNEAQ (reference sequence). The CDR3 is 15 residues long. CDR3: CASSPRGGDNQPQHF.

The CDR3 is CASSDAASGTGELFF. The chain carries TRBV6-4 and TRBJ2-2; TCRdb lists TRBD2, though no DNA is available to test this call. Germline V gives CDR1 MRHNA, CDR2 SNTAGT. The CDR3 is made up of 15 amino acids.

The chain uses TRBV29-1 and TRBJ2-1; TCRdb picks TRBD2, but there is no DNA to check that call. Germline V lookup: CDR1 SQVTM, CDR2 ANQGSEA. The CDR3 is made up of 13 amino acids. The CDR3 loop is CSAHDGEYNEQFF.

The chain employs TRBV12-3 or TRBV12-4 and TRBJ2-1; with no DNA, the TCRdb D assignment of TRBD2 cannot be verified. CDR3 length: 14 residues. CDR3 protein: CASGASRIDNEQFF.

The V call is TRBV12-3 or TRBV12-4, the J call TRBJ2-7; TCRdb's D call, TRBD2, is unchecked because there is no DNA. CDR3 size: 16 residues. The CDR3 reads CASSFNSAGGSYEQYF.

The chain is built from TRBV29-1 and TRBJ1-1. Per germline, CDR1 SQVTM and CDR2 ANQGSEA. The CDR3 totals 11 residues. The CDR3 reads CSVLLNTEAFF. Full variable domain (missing parts from reference TRBV29-1 and TRBJ1-1): SAVISQKPSRDICQRGTSLTIQCQVDSQVTMMFWYRQQPGQSLTLIATANQGSEATYESGFVIDKFPISRPNLTFSTLTVSNMSPEDSSIYLCSVLLNTEAFFGQGTRLTVV.

This chain links TRBV7-8 with TRBJ2-1; TCRdb lists TRBD2, though no DNA is available to test this call. CDR3 length equals 16 residues. CDR1 SGHVS and CDR2 FQNEAQ come from the germline V gene. CDR3 in amino acids: CASSPWARDFYNEQFF.

The chain carries TRBV7-9 and TRBJ2-1; TCRdb gives TRBD2 as the D gene, but with no DNA this cannot be confirmed. The CDR3 has 15 amino acids. Germline CDR1 reads SEHNR; CDR2 reads FQNEAQ (reference sequence). This CDR3 is CASSLEREKWNEQFF.

The chain combines TRBV13 with TRBJ2-3; TCRdb indicates TRBD1, and absent DNA this call remains unverified. The V gene's germline CDR1 is PRHDT and CDR2 FYEKMQ (reference sequence). This CDR3 comprises 16 residues. The CDR3 here is CASSRMAGTATDTQYF.

The chain couples TRBV12-3 or TRBV12-4 to TRBJ2-4. CDR3 length equals 12 residues. CDR3 in amino acids: CASGGTENIQYF.

J is TRBJ1-4 and V is TRBV6-5. Germline CDR1 is MNHEY and CDR2 is SVGAGI. The CDR3 is made up of 15 amino acids. The CDR3 spells CASRINREGGEKLFF.

This chain joins TRBV29-1 and TRBJ2-2; TCRdb reports TRBD2, a call that lacks DNA to check it against. The CDR3 contains 15 residues. CDR1 is SQVTM and CDR2 is ANQGSEA in the germline V gene. CDR3: CSVGGGLTSTGELFF.

This chain uses TRBV29-1 with TRBJ1-1; TCRdb calls TRBD1, which cannot be checked without DNA. This CDR3 has 14 amino acids. The germline CDR1 and CDR2 sequences are SQVTM and ANQGSEA. CDR3 in amino acids: CSVNPGTVNTEAFF. Combining the CDR3 with reference TRBV29-1 and TRBJ1-1 gives the whole variable domain SAVISQKPSRDICQRGTSLTIQCQVDSQVTMMFWYRQQPGQSLTLIATANQGSEATYESGFVIDKFPISRPNLTFSTLTVSNMSPEDSSIYLCSVNPGTVNTEAFFGQGTRLTVV.

The J gene is TRBJ2-7, the V gene TRBV4-1. Germline assignment: CDR1 MGHRA and CDR2 YSYEKL. CDR3 length: 14 residues. This CDR3 reads CASSQGTGLYEQYF.

The chain carries TRBV19 and TRBJ2-1; checking the TCRdb D call of TRBD2 is not possible without DNA. The CDR3 loop spans 14 amino acids. Germline CDR1 reads LNHDA; CDR2 reads SQIVND (reference sequence). CDR3 sequence: CASSETSGYNEQFF.

V is TRBV5-1 and J is TRBJ2-1; checking the TCRdb D call of TRBD2 is not possible without DNA. Per germline, CDR1 SGHRS and CDR2 YFSETQ. The CDR3 spans 13 residues. The CDR3 spells CASSTLGYNEQFF. The full variable domain, its missing parts supplied by reference TRBV5-1 and TRBJ2-1, is KAGVTQTPRYLIKTRGQQVTLSCSPISGHRSVSWYQQTPGQGLQFLFEYFSETQRNKGNFPGRFSGRQFSNSRSEMNVSTLELGDSALYLCASSTLGYNEQFFGPGTRLTVL.

This sequence joins TRBV5-6 and TRBJ2-1. From germline, CDR1 is SGHDT and CDR2 YYEEEE. The CDR3 is 13 amino acids. CDR3 residues: CASSLGAYNEQFF.

The chain has TRBV28 and TRBJ2-1; TCRdb gives TRBD2 as the D gene, but with no DNA this cannot be confirmed. Looked up from germline, CDR1 is MDHEN and CDR2 is SYDVKM. The CDR3 extends over 16 amino acids. The CDR3 loop is CASSLGLFSSYNEQFF.

The gene calls are TRBV5-5 and TRBJ1-2; the TCRdb call, TRBD1, lacks DNA for checking. This CDR3 has 16 residues. Germline V gene lookup returns CDR1 SGHKS and CDR2 YYEKEE (reference sequence). CDR3 sequence: CASSLVAGQTNYGYTF.

This sequence joins TRBV7-9 and TRBJ2-7. The CDR3 runs 12 residues. Germline V gene sequence: CDR1 SEHNR, CDR2 FQNEAQ (reference sequence). CDR3 in amino acids: CASSFQADEQYF.

This chain joins TRBV7-9 and TRBJ2-7; the D call of TRBD2 rests on TCRdb alone, since no DNA is present to check it. The CDR3 loop spans 15 amino acids. Germline V gene sequence: CDR1 SEHNR, CDR2 FQNEAQ (reference sequence). The CDR3 sequence: CASSLVRGGGTEQYF.